These 5 T cell receptor beta chains were all obtained from the same sample, sequenced in a study of CD8+ T cells in alopecia areata. As the sequencing template, cDNA was produced by extracting RNA and reverse transcribing it. The repertoire was sequenced with immunoSEQ multiplex PCR; TCRdb's copy has only in-frame clones and lacks some. The sample lists 150,000 to 190,000 clones, more than 45% seen once, with 15% to 20% in the top ten. Material: CD8+ T cells sorted from blood, obtained at week 0. These receptors originate from a human donor with alopecia areata.

The chain joins TRBV15 to TRBJ1-5; TRBD1 matches 11 bases. Per germline, CDR1 LNHNV and CDR2 YYDKDF (reference sequence). The CDR3 covers 17 residues. The V segment lost 8 bases and the J segment 2 bases; nucleotides outside the gene matches: 11. CDR3 protein: CATGPDRGQVRNQPQHF. The CDR3 nucleotides are TGTGCCACCGGGCCGGACAGGGGGCAGGTTCGCAATCAGCCCCAGCATTTT.

This rearrangement joins TRBV30 to TRBJ2-6; D call uncertain. Germline values: CDR1 GTSNPN, CDR2 SVGIG (reference sequence). This CDR3 has 14 amino acids. The V gene lost 2 bases and the J gene lost 0 bases, with 5 bases spanning the gap. CDR3 coding DNA: TGTGCCTGGAGTACAGCCTCTGGGGCCAACGTCCTGACTTTC. It encodes CAWSTASGANVLTF.

This clone was detected only a few times. The chain recombines TRBV6-1 with TRBJ2-5; 7 bases are shared with TRBD2. The CDR3 consists of 15 residues. Germline V gene lookup returns CDR1 MNHNS and CDR2 SASEGT. With 0 bases clipped from V and 2 bases from J, the junction kept 3 bases outside the gene matches. CDR3 residues: CASSEAQGGQETQYF. In nucleotides, the CDR3 is TGTGCCAGCAGTGAAGCGCAGGGAGGGCAAGAGACCCAGTACTTC.

This chain joins TRBV5-1 and TRBJ2-7; D unresolved. V was cut by 4 bases and J by 5 bases, with 10 bases left in between. The V gene's germline CDR1 is SGHRS and CDR2 YFSETQ. The CDR3 has 12 residues. CDR3 nucleotide sequence: TGCGCCAGCAGCCCTACTGGAAACGAGCAGTACTTC. This encodes CASSPTGNEQYF.

This clone was seen just once. The chain is built from TRBV7-2 and TRBJ2-3, with D possibly TRBD2 on 5 matching bases. From germline, CDR1 is SGHTA and CDR2 FQGNSA. CDR3 length: 14 residues. V shed 3 bases and J shed 1 base, with 8 bases lying between them. This chain's CDR3 is CASSFGVGTDTQYF. In DNA form, the CDR3 reads TGTGCCAGCAGCTTCGGGGTGGGCACAGATACGCAGTATTTT. Drawing the rest from reference TRBV7-2 and TRBJ2-3, the complete variable domain is GAGVSQSPSNKVTEKGKDVELRCDPISGHTALYWYRQSLGQGLEFLIYFQGNSAPDKSGLPSDRFSAERTGGSVSTLTIQRTQQEDSAVYLCASSFGVGTDTQYFGPGTRLTVL.